The clone carrying this T cell receptor (beta chain) was observed a few times. This CDR3 contains 16 residues. V shed 8 bases, J shed 2 bases, and the junction held 13 bases outside the gene matches. Germline V gives CDR1 MNHEY, CDR2 SVGEGT. TCRdb fed the RT-PCR reads into MiXCR, producing one record per CDR3 protein. This sample has almost 600,000 distinct CDR3 sequences, with less than 15% found just once. This record comes from a study of response to subunit inactivated influenza vaccine. The TCR comes from a man aged 50 to 60 who received an inactivated influenza vaccine. The chain links TRBV6-2 or TRBV6-3 to TRBJ2-7, with TRBD1 matching 9 bases. Source: PBMCs from blood, taken about 12 days after vaccination. Here the CDR3 DNA reads TGTGCCAGCGGATCACAGGGGGCAGACTTTCCCTACGAGCAGTACTTC. Translation: CASGSQGADFPYEQYF.